This T cell receptor (beta chain) is from a study of blood T cells in healthy people across ages. Germline assignment: CDR1 SEHNR and CDR2 FQNEAQ (reference sequence). The CDR3 spans 17 residues. Points on this clonotype: What it binds is unknown.

A sample-barcoded 5' primer and a J-beta primer mix were used in a second PCR of roughly 6 to 11 cycles. Tags on each cDNA molecule came from a template-switch adaptor with 12 random nucleotides. TCRdb re-derived calls from the 5' RACE reads in MiXCR, one entry per CDR3 protein. The sample has some 750,000 distinct CDR3 sequences; about a fifth are singletons. Study-wide points: As age increased, TCR beta diversity per million T cells fell in a roughly linear fashion.

V is TRBV7-9 and J is TRBJ2-5; 10 bases align to TRBD2. The DNA end lines up better with TRBJ2-1; the J call may be wrong. The receptor was derived from a man between 65 and 79 years old in good health. The material sequenced was blood. CDR3 nucleotide sequence: TGTGCCAGCAGCTTACTAACTAGCGGGAAGGGATACAATGAGCAGTTCTTC. Its translation: CASSLLTSGKGYNEQFF.